The TCR beta chain under discussion was sequenced for a study of T cell responses to AZD1222 COVID-19 vaccine. Study-level results: Spike-specific TCR breadth rose after two AZD1222 doses, and depth rose as well. Among the donors, most were white British and more were female, and clonal diversity was possibly underestimated. With dominance at 160-218 and 743-854, vaccine-associated CD4 TCRs spanned spike.

This clone was picked up one time. Its target is unknown. Per the germline V gene, CDR1 is ENHRY and CDR2 is SYGVKD. This CDR3 has 15 amino acids. J gave up 3 bases and V 10 bases, and 11 bases lay outside the gene matches. Sequenced by immunoSEQ multiplex PCR; TCRdb stores in-frame clones only, minus some. The sample has 95,000 to 110,000 clones, 89% seen once. This specimen was peripheral blood, taken on day 0 of AZD1222 vaccination. The chain couples TRBV10-3 to TRBJ2-3, with TRBD1 matching 9 bases. The TCR sequence derives from an adult in good health. The CDR3 coding sequence is TGTGCCACCCTAAACAGGGGGCATTGGACAGATACGCAGTATTTT. Amino acids: CATLNRGHWTDTQYF.